Each of the 20 T cell receptor beta chains below was sequenced from the same sample in a study of molecular identifiers for immune sequencing clone quantification. TCRdb reanalysed the PCR reads using MiXCR and keeps one entry per CDR3 protein. The repertoire consists of 350,000 or so distinct CDR3 sequences, with about a fifth occurring once and the leading ten covering approximately 0.8%. Sample: naive CD8+ T cells from blood, with Jurkat cell RNA spiked in. The subset was: FACS-sorted CD8+CD4-CCR7+CD45RA+ naive T cells. All receptors come from a human donor in good health. Some libraries in this study had Jurkat cell RNA spiked in.

Many counts were recorded for this clonotype. The chain employs TRBV12-3 or TRBV12-4 and TRBJ2-3; D not certain. Trimming pared 3 bases from V and 0 bases from J, leaving 4 bases between. CDR3 length equals 13 residues. The CDR3 here is CASSFVSTDTQYF. For the CDR3, the DNA is TGTGCCAGCAGTTTCGTGAGCACAGATACGCAGTATTTT.

This clonotype appeared many times. The genes are TRBV6-2 or TRBV6-3 and TRBJ1-1; D unresolved. Per germline, CDR1 MNHEY and CDR2 SVGEGT. V was cut by 2 bases and J by 4 bases, with 14 bases left in between. The length of the CDR3 is 15 residues. The CDR3 DNA is TGTGCCAGCAGTTACGGGCCAAGGGCTGGCACTGAAGCTTTCTTT. Residues: CASSYGPRAGTEAFF.

This clonotype was found many times. The V and J genes are TRBV5-5 and TRBJ1-3; 10 bases line up with TRBD1. V trimming: 3 bases; J trimming: 0 bases; junction bases outside the gene matches: 15. The CDR3 has 20 residues. Germline V lookup: CDR1 SGHKS, CDR2 YYEKEE (reference sequence). This chain's CDR3 is CASSWRTGTGDINSGNTIYF. In DNA form, the CDR3 reads TGTGCCAGCAGCTGGCGAACCGGGACAGGGGACATAAACTCTGGAAACACCATATATTTT.

The chain uses TRBV6-2 or TRBV6-3 and TRBJ2-7; D may be TRBD2 (6 bases). V was cut by 2 bases and J by 1 base, with 9 bases left in between. This CDR3 has 14 residues. Per the germline V gene, CDR1 is MNHEY and CDR2 is SVGEGT. CDR3 amino acids: CASSYPSESYEQYF. The CDR3, as DNA: TGTGCCAGCAGTTACCCTAGCGAGTCCTACGAGCAGTACTTC.

CDR3 DNA: TGCGCCAGCAGCCAAGAATTTATCGGGGTGGATGGTAATGAAAAACTGTTTTTT. Its protein is CASSQEFIGVDGNEKLFF. The chain uses TRBV4-3 and TRBJ1-4; D is unresolved. V was clipped by 0 bases and J by 4 bases, with 18 bases between them. CDR3 length: 18 amino acids. The germline V gene encodes CDR1 LGHNA and CDR2 YSLEER.

With respect to this clonotype: Since a much larger clone is just one base distant, this may be a read error. V and J are TRBV2 and TRBJ1-5; D call uncertain. CDR3 size: 14 residues. The germline V gene encodes CDR1 SNHLY and CDR2 FYNNEI. The CDR3 coding sequence is TGTGCCAGCAGACAAGGAATTAGCAATCGGCCCCAGCATTTT. This translates into CASRQGISNRPQHF.

A note on this clonotype: A read error may explain this, as a much larger clone is one base away. The chain couples TRBV30 to TRBJ2-5; TRBD1 agrees at 9 bases. The CDR3 sequence is 14 residues long. Germline-derived CDR1 and CDR2 are GTSNPN and SVGIG (reference sequence). V lost 0 bases and J lost 4; bases outside the gene matches: 3. CDR3 DNA: TGTGCCTGGAGTGTGGGGACAGGGAGAGAGACCCAGTACTTC. It encodes CAWSVGTGRETQYF.

In the case of this clonotype: A much larger clone is a single base away; this may be a read error. CDR3 nucleotide sequence: TGTGCCAGCAGCTTAGTATTCACGGATCAGCCCCAGCATTTT. It translates to CASSLVFTDQPQHF. This chain joins TRBV7-2 and TRBJ1-5; D not certain. CDR3 length equals 14 residues. In germline, CDR1 is SGHTA, CDR2 FQGNSA. The V end was cut by 1 base, the J end by 5 bases, with 9 bases between.

In its sample, this clonotype was seen many times. The chain combines TRBV28 with TRBJ2-1; 9 nucleotides agree with TRBD2. This CDR3 has 16 amino acids. Trimming took 3 bases from V and 9 from J; bases not matched to a gene: 12. Per the germline V gene, CDR1 is MDHEN and CDR2 is SYDVKM. CDR3 amino acids: CASSLIYAGGGVEQFF. As DNA, the CDR3 is TGTGCCAGCAGTTTGATATATGCGGGAGGGGGTGTTGAGCAGTTCTTC.

As to this clonotype: A much larger clone lies one base from this, so it may be a read error. The CDR3 does not end in the conserved phenylalanine or tryptophan, so this is likely a read error. No DNA is shown, since the ends of the CDR3 on it are uncertain; the CDR3 is the one TCRdb lists. The chain uses TRBV20-1 and TRBJ2-1; the table gives TRBD2 as D, unverified against the DNA. Per the germline V gene, CDR1 is DFQATT and CDR2 is SNEGSKA (reference sequence). The CDR3 extends over 13 residues, inclusive of both ends. CDR3 loop: CSVGTSGGPGEFS.

This clonotype has ten or more counts. The chain joins TRBV7-9 to TRBJ2-3; 10 bases match TRBD2. This CDR3 is 16 amino acids long. J lost 2 bases, V lost 5 bases, and 7 bases had no gene match. CDR1 and CDR2 from the germline V gene are SEHNR and FQNEAQ (reference sequence). CDR3 residues: CASSPVLAGTTDTQYF. The CDR3, as DNA: TGTGCCAGCAGCCCAGTACTAGCGGGGACCACAGATACGCAGTATTTT. The entire variable domain, with the rest obtained from reference TRBV7-9 and TRBJ2-3, is as follows: DTGVSQNPRHKITKRGQNVTFRCDPISEHNRLYWYRQTLGQGPEFLTYFQNEAQLEKSRLLSDRFSAERPKGSFSTLEIQRTEQGDSAMYLCASSPVLAGTTDTQYFGPGTRLTVL.

This clonotype was seen repeatedly, ten times or more. V usage is TRBV7-2 and J usage is TRBJ2-1; possible D gene TRBD2, 5 bases. Germline CDR1 and CDR2: SGHTA and FQGNSA. The CDR3 consists of 14 residues. The V gene lost 6 bases and the J gene lost 4 bases, with 13 bases spanning the gap. CDR3 sequence: CASSRTGTYNEQFF. CDR3 DNA: TGTGCCAGCAGTCGGACTGGAACGTACAATGAGCAGTTCTTC.

With respect to this clonotype: A much larger clonotype is one base distant, so this may be a read error. CDR3 amino acids: CAGSLEIRASGGSDTQYF. CDR3 nucleotides: TGCGCCGGCAGCTTGGAAATCCGGGCTAGCGGGGGATCAGATACGCAGTATTTT. The chain combines TRBV5-1 with TRBJ2-3, with 10 bases fitting TRBD2. Germline V CDR1 and CDR2: SGHRS, YFSETQ. The CDR3 length is 18 residues.

There are many counts of this clonotype. The chain links TRBV27 to TRBJ2-3; no definite D call. CDR3 length: 12 residues. Trimming took 2 bases from V and 6 from J, leaving 6 bases between them. Per germline, CDR1 MNHEY and CDR2 SMNVEV (reference sequence). CDR3 amino acids: CASSLGYDTQYF. As DNA, the CDR3 is TGTGCCAGCAGTTTAGGGTACGATACGCAGTATTTT.

This clonotype was found many times. The V gene is TRBV6-1, the J gene TRBJ1-4; D gene uncertain. Trimming took 2 bases from V and 11 from J, leaving 6 bases between them. CDR3 length: 11 amino acids. The germline V gene has CDR1 MNHNS and CDR2 SASEGT. CDR3 sequence: CASSELFKLFF. DNA of the CDR3: TGTGCCAGCAGTGAACTGTTTAAACTGTTTTTT.

Worth noting for this clonotype: A clone one base away is much larger, so this may be a read error. This chain connects TRBV2 to TRBJ2-3; possibly TRBD1 or TRBD2 for D (10 bases each). The CDR3 has 15 amino acids. Germline CDR1 and CDR2: SNHLY and FYNNEI. The CDR3 here is CVTGQGGLASDTQYF. In DNA form, the CDR3 reads TGTGTCACCGGACAGGGGGGACTAGCGTCAGATACGCAGTATTTT.

Many counts were recorded for this clonotype. This chain links TRBV28 with TRBJ1-5; 7 bases line up with TRBD1. CDR1 MDHEN and CDR2 SYDVKM come from the germline V gene. There are 17 residues in the CDR3. Trimming at V came to 4 bases and at J to 4 bases, leaving 13 bases not matched to a gene. CDR3 in amino acids: CASSSTLDRVLNQPQHF. As DNA, the CDR3 is TGTGCCAGCAGTTCGACCTTAGACAGGGTCTTGAATCAGCCCCAGCATTTT.

The chain has TRBV29-1 and TRBJ2-3; TRBD2 might be the D (6 bases). The ends were cut back, 3 bases at V and 10 bases at J, with 20 bases in the middle. Germline lookup yields CDR1 SQVTM and CDR2 ANQGSEA. This CDR3 contains 14 residues. CDR3 coding DNA: TGCAGCGTTGATGGAGGGCCTGCCTTTAGTGCGCAGTATTTT. This codes for CSVDGGPAFSAQYF.

The sample holds many counts of this clonotype. V gene TRBV12-3 or TRBV12-4 combines with J gene TRBJ1-6, with 8 bases fitting TRBD1. The CDR3 runs to 13 residues. The J segment lost 10 bases and the V segment lost 2 bases, leaving 1 base of the junction unmatched. The CDR3: CASSLQGASPLHF. CDR3 nucleotides: TGTGCCAGCAGTTTACAGGGGGCCTCACCCCTCCACTTT.

This clonotype was found many times. CDR3 region: CASSLLWEGPNEQYF. The CDR3 nucleotides read TGCGCCAGCAGTCTCCTGTGGGAGGGCCCCAACGAGCAGTACTTC. The chain recombines TRBV4-3 with TRBJ2-7, with 7 bases fitting TRBD2. V lost 6 bases and J lost 5; bases outside the gene matches: 13. CDR1 and CDR2 from the germline V gene are LGHNA and YSLEER. The CDR3 is 15 amino acids.